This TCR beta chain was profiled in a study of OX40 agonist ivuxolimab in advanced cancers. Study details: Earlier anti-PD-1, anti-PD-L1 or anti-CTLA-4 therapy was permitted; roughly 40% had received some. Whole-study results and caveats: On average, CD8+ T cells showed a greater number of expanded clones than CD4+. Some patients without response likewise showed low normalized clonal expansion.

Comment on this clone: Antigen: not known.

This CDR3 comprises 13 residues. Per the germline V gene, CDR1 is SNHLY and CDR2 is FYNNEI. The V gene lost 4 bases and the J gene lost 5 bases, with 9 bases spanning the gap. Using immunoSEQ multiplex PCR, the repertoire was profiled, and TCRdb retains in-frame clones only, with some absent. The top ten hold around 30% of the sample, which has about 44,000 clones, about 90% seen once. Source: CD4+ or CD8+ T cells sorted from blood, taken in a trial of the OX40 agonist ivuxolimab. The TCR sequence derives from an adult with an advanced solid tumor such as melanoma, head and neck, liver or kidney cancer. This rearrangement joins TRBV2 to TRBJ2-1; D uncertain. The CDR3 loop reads CASSVYFDNEQFF. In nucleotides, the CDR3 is TGTGCCAGCAGTGTCTACTTTGACAATGAGCAGTTCTTC.